This T cell receptor beta chain emerged from a study of cytomegalovirus exposure and HLA in healthy donors. Findings of the study overall: Later on, analysis showed that most CMV-associated TCR beta chains appeared to be HLA-restricted. For most TCR beta V segments, an earlier analysis put the productive rate at about 87% or about 30% of the time. Later analysis associated a missense DCLRE1C variant with TCR beta V- and J-gene trimming.

A remark on this clone: Its specificity is unknown.

The PCR contained 60 Vbeta and 13 Jbeta primers. Produced via immunoSEQ multiplex PCR; TCRdb's table is partial and in-frame only. The sample has over 150,000 clones; more than 70% are singletons. After removal of 3 bases from V and 5 bases from J, the junction contained 13 bases not matched to a gene. This CDR3 spans 16 amino acids. The V gene's germline CDR1 is SGHRS and CDR2 YFSETQ. The sequence came from a woman aged 40-49 years in good health and CMV-seropositive. The chain recombines TRBV5-1 with TRBJ2-7, with 8 bases lining up with TRBD1. The sequenced sample was PBMCs. The CDR3 DNA is TGCGCCAGCAGCTACCAAACGACAGGGGTGAGGAACGAGCAGTACTTC. Encoded protein: CASSYQTTGVRNEQYF. Looking up the rest from reference TRBV5-1 and TRBJ2-7 gives the full variable domain: KAGVTQTPRYLIKTRGQQVTLSCSPISGHRSVSWYQQTPGQGLQFLFEYFSETQRNKGNFPGRFSGRQFSNSRSEMNVSTLELGDSALYLCASSYQTTGVRNEQYFGPGTRLTVT.